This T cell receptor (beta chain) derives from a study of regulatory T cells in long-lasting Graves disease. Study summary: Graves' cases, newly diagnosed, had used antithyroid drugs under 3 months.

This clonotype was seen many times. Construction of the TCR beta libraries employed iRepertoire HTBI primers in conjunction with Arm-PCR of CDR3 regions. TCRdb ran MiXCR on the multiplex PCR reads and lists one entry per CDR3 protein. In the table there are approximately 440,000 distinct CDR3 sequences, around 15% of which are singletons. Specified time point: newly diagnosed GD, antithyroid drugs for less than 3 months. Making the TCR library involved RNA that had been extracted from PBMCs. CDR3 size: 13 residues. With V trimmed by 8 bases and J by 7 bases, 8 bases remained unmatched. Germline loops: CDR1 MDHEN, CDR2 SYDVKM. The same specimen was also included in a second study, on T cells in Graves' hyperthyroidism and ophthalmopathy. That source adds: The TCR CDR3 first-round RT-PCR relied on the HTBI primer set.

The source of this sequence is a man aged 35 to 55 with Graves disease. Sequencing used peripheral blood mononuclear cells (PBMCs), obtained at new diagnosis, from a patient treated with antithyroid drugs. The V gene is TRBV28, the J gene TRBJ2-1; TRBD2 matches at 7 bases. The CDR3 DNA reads TGTGCCAGCCAACCGGCGGGAGCAAATGAGCAGTTCTTC. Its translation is CASQPAGANEQFF.